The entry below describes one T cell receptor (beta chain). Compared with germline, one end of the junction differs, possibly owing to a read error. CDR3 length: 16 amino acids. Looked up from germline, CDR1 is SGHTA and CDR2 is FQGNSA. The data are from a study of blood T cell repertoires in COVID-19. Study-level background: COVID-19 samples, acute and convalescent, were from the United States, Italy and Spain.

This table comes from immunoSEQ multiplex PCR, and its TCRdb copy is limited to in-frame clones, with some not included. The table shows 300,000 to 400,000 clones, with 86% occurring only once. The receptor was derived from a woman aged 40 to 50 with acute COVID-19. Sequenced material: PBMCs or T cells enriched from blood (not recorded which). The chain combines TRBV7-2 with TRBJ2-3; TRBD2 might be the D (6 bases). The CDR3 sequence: CASSLAALPEADTQYF. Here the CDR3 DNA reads TGTGCCAGCAGTTTAGCGGCCCTCCCAGAGGCAGATACGCAGTATTTT. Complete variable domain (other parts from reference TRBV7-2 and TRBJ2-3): GAGVSQSPSNKVTEKGKDVELRCDPISGHTALYWYRQSLGQGLEFLIYFQGNSAPDKSGLPSDRFSAERTGGSVSTLTIQRTQQEDSAVYLCASSLAALPEADTQYFGPGTRLTVL.